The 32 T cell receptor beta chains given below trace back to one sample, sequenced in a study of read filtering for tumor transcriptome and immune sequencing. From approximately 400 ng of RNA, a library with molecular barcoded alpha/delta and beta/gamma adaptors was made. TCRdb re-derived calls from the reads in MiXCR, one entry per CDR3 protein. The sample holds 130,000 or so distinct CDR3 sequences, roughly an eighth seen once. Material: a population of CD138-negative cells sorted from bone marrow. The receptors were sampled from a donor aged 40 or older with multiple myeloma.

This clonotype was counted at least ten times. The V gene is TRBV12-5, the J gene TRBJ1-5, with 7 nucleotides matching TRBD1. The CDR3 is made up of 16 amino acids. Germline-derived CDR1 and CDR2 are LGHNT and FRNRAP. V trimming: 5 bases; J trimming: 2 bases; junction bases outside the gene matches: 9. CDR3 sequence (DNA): TGTGCTAGTGGTCCAACAGGGGACAATGGCAATCAGCCCCAGCATTTT. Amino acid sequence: CASGPTGDNGNQPQHF. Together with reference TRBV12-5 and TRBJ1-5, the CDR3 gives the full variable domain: DARVTQTPRHKVTEMGQEVTMRCQPILGHNTVFWYRQTMMQGLELLAYFRNRAPLDDSGMPKDRFSAEMPDATLATLKIQPSEPRDSAVYFCASGPTGDNGNQPQHFGDGTRLSIL.

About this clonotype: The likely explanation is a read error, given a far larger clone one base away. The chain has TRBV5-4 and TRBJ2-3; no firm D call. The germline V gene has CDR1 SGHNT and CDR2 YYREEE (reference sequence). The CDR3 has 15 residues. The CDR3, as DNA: TGCGCCAGCAGCCAAAAGCCCGACGGCGGAGATACGCAGTATTTT. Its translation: CASSQKPDGGDTQYF.

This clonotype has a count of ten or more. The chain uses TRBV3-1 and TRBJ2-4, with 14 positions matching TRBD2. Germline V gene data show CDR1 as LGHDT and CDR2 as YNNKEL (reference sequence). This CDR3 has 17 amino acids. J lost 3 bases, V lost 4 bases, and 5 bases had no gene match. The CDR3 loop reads CASSPGLAGVGKNIQYF. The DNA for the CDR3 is TGTGCCAGCAGCCCGGGACTAGCGGGAGTAGGCAAAAACATTCAGTACTTC. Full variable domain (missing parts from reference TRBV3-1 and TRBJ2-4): DTAVSQTPKYLVTQMGNDKSIKCEQNLGHDTMYWYKQDSKKFLKIMFSYNNKELIINETVPNRFSPKSPDKAHLNLHINSLELGDSAVYFCASSPGLAGVGKNIQYFGAGTRLSVL.

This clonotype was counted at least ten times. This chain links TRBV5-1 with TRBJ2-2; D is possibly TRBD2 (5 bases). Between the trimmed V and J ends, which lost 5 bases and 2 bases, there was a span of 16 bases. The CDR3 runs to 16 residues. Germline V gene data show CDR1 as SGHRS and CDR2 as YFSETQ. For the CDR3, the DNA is TGCGCCAGCAGGCGTGGTCTAGGGAGAAACACCGGGGAGCTGTTTTTT. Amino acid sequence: CASRRGLGRNTGELFF.

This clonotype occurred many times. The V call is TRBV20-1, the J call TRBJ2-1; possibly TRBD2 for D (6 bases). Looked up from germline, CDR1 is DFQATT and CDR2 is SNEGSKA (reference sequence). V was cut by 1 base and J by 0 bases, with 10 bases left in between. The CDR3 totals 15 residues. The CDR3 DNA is TGCAGTGCTAGAGCTCCGGGGGACTCCTACAATGAGCAGTTCTTC. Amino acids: CSARAPGDSYNEQFF.

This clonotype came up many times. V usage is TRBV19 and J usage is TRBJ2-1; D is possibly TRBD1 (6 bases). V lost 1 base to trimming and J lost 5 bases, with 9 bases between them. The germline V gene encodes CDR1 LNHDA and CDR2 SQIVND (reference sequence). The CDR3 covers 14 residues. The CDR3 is CASSIGGTNNEQFF. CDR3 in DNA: TGTGCCAGTAGTATAGGGGGGACAAACAATGAGCAGTTCTTC.

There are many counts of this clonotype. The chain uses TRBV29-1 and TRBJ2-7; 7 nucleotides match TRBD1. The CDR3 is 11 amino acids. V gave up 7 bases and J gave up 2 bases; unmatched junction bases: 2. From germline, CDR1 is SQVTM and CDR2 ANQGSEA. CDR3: CSGGQPYEQYF. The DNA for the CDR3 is TGCAGCGGGGGACAGCCCTACGAGCAGTACTTC.

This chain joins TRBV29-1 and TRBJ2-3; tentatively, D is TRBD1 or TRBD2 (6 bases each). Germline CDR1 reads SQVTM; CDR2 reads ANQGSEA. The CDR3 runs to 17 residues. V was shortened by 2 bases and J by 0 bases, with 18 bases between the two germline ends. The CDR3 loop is CSVEPGLGGGSTDTQYF. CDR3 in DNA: TGCAGCGTTGAACCCGGTCTGGGGGGCGGTAGCACAGATACGCAGTATTTT.

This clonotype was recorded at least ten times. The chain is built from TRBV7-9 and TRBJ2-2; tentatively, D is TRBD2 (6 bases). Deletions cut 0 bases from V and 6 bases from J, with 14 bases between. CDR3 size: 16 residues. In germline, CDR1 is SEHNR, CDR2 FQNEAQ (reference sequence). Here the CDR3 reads CASSLAGGPSAGELFF. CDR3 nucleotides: TGTGCCAGCAGCTTAGCAGGAGGGCCCTCAGCCGGGGAGCTGTTTTTT.

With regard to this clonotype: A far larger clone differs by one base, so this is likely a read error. The DNA of the CDR3 is TGTGCCAGCCAAAAGACCGGGACTAGCGGTTACAATGGGCAGTTCTTC. It translates to CASQKTGTSGYNGQFF. The chain joins TRBV6-1 to TRBJ2-1; 11 bases agree with TRBD2. In germline, CDR1 is MNHNS, CDR2 SASEGT. The CDR3 is 16 residues long.

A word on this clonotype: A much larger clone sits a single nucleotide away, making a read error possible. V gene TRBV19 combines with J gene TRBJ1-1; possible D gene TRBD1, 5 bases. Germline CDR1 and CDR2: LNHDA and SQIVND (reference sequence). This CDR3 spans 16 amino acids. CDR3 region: CASSTLFGGLNTEASF. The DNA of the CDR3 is TGTGCCAGTAGTACCCTCTTCGGGGGATTGAACACTGAAGCTTCCTTT.

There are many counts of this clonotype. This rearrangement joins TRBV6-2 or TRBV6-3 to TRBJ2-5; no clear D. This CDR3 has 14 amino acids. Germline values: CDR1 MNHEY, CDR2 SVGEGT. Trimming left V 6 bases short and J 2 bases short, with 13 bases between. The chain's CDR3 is CASRRLAEQETQYF. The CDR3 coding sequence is TGTGCCAGCAGAAGGCTGGCGGAGCAAGAGACCCAGTACTTC.

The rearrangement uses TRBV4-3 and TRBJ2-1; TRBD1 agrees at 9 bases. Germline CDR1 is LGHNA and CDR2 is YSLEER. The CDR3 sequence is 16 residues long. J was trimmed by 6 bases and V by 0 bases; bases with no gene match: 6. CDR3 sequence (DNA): TGCGCCAGCAGCCAAGATGGCGGGACAGGGACCAATGAGCAGTTCTTC. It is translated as CASSQDGGTGTNEQFF.

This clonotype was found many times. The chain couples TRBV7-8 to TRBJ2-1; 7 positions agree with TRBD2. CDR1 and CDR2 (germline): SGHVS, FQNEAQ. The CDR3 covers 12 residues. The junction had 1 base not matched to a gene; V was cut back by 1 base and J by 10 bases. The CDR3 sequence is CASSLEAGEQFF. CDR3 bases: TGTGCCAGCAGCTTAGAAGCGGGAGAGCAGTTCTTC.

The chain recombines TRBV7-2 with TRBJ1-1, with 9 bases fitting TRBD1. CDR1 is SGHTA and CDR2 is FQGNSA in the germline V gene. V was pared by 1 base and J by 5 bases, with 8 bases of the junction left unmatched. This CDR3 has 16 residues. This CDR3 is CASSLGGGTGRTEAFF. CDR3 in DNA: TGTGCCAGCAGCTTAGGAGGGGGGACAGGGAGGACTGAAGCTTTCTTT.

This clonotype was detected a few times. Written as DNA, the CDR3 is TGCGCCAGCAGCGAGGACTCTCCTGGAAACACCATATATTTT. Translating gives CASSEDSPGNTIYF. The chain is built from TRBV5-1 and TRBJ1-3; D is unresolved. Germline loops: CDR1 SGHRS, CDR2 YFSETQ. The CDR3 consists of 14 residues. The V end lost 4 bases, the J end lost 2 bases, and 10 bases lay between the germline ends.

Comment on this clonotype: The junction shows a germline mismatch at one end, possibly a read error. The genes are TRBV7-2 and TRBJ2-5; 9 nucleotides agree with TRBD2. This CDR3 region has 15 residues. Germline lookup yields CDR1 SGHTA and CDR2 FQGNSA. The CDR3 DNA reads TGTGCCAGCAGCTTAGAAGGGACTAGCCAAGAGACCCAGTGCTTC. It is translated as CASSLEGTSQETQCF.

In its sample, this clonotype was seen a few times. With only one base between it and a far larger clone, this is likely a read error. CDR3 amino acids: CASSLNWSGGSTYNEQFF. The CDR3 coding sequence is TGTGCTAGTAGTTTGAACTGGAGCGGCGGGAGCACCTACAATGAGCAGTTCTTC. This chain links TRBV12-3 or TRBV12-4 with TRBJ2-1; 7 bases agree with TRBD2. This CDR3 region has 18 residues.

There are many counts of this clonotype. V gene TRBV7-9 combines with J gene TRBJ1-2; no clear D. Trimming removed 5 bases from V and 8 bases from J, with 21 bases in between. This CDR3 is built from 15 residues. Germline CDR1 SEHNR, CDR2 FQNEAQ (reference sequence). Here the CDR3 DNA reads TGTGCCAGCAGCCCTCCGGACTCCCAGAGGCGAGGCTACACCTTC. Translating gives CASSPPDSQRRGYTF.

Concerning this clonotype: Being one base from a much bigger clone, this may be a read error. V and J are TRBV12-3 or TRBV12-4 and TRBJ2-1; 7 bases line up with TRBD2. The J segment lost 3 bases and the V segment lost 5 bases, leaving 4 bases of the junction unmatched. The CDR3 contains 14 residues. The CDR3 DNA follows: TGTGCCAGCAGTACTGGCGGGAGCTACAATGAGCAGTTCTTC. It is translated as CASSTGGSYNEQFF.

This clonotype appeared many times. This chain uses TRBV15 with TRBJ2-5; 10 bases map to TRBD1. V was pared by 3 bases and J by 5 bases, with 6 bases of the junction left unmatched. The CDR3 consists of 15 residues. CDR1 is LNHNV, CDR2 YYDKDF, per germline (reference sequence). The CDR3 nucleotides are TGTGCCACCAGCAGCCGGGACAGGGGCTGGGAGACCCAGTACTTC. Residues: CATSSRDRGWETQYF.

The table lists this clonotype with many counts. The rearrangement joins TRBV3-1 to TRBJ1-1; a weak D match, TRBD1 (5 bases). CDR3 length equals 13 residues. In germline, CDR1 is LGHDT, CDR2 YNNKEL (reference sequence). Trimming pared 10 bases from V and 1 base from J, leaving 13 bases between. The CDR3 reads CATTGRTNTEAFF. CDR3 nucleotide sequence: TGTGCCACTACGGGACGGACGAACACTGAAGCTTTCTTT.

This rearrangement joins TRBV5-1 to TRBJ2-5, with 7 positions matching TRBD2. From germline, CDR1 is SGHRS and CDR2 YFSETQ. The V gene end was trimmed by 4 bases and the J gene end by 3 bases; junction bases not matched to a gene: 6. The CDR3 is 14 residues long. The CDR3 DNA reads TGCGCCAGCAGCCCGATCGGGGGGAAAGAGACCCAGTACTTC. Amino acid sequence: CASSPIGGKETQYF.

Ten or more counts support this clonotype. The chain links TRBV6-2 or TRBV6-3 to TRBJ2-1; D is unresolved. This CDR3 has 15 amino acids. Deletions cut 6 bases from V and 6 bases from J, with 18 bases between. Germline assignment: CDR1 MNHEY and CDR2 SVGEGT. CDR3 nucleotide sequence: TGTGCCAGCAGCACAGTTACGACCCGCTCCAATGAGCAGTTCTTC. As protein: CASSTVTTRSNEQFF.

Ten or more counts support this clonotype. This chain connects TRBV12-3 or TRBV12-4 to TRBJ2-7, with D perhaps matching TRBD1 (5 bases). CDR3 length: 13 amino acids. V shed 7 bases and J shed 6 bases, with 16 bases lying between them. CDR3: CASNQAGMREQYF. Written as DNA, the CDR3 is TGTGCCAGCAACCAGGCAGGGATGCGCGAGCAGTACTTC.

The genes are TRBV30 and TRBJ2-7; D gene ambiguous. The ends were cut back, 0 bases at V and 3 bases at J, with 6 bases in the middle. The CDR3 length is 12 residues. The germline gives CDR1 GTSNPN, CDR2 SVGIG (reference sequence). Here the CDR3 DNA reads TGTGCCTGGAGTGTACTTGACTACGAGCAGTACTTC. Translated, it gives CAWSVLDYEQYF.

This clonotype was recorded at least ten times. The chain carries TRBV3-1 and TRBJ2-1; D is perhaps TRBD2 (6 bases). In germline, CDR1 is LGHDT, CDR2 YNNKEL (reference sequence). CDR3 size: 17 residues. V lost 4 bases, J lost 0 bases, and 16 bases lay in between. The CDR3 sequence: CASSRVSEGLSYNEQFF. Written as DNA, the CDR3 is TGTGCCAGCAGCCGGGTGTCGGAGGGCCTCTCCTACAATGAGCAGTTCTTC.

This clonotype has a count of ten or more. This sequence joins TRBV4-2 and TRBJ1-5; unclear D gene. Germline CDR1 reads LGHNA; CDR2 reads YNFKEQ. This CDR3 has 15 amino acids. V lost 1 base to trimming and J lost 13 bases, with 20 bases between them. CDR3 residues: CASSQVPHGSDVQHF. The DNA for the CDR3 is TGTGCCAGCAGCCAAGTCCCACACGGTAGCGACGTACAGCATTTT.

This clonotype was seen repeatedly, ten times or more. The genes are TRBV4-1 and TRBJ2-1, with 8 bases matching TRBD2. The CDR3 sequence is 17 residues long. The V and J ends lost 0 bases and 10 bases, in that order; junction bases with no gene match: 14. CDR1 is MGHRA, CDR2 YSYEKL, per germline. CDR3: CASSQDEAGGGWEEQFF. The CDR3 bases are TGCGCCAGCAGCCAAGATGAGGCGGGAGGAGGGTGGGAGGAGCAGTTCTTC.

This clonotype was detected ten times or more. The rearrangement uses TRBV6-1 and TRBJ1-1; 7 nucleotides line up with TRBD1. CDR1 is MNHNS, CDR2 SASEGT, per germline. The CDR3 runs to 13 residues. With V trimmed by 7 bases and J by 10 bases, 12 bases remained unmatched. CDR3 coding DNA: TGTGCCAGCACCCTAGACAGGGCCCGAGGAGCTTTCTTT. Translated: CASTLDRARGAFF.

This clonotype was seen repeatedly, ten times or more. Here the CDR3 reads CASSARDSLSSYEQYF. The CDR3 DNA reads TGTGCCAGCAGCGCCAGGGACTCTCTAAGCTCCTACGAGCAGTACTTC. The chain carries TRBV9 and TRBJ2-7; the D gene is possibly TRBD2 (6 bases). The CDR3 loop spans 16 amino acids. Trimming shortened V by 3 bases and J by 0 bases, and 16 bases separated the two germline ends. The germline CDR1 and CDR2 sequences are SGDLS and YYNGEE.

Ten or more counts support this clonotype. CDR3 sequence: CATQLTGGDQETQYF. The CDR3 DNA reads as TGTGCCACGCAATTAACAGGGGGCGACCAAGAGACCCAGTACTTC. The chain has TRBV7-8 and TRBJ2-5; 9 nucleotides agree with TRBD1. The CDR3 runs 15 residues. Germline CDR1 reads SGHVS; CDR2 reads FQNEAQ. The junction had 9 bases not matched to a gene; V was cut back by 10 bases and J by 0 bases.